Shown below are 23 T cell receptor beta chains from a single sample sequenced in a study of T cell responses to AZD1222 COVID-19 vaccine. Sequencing was performed with immunoSEQ multiplex PCR; in TCRdb, only in-frame clones are kept and a portion is missing. The table lists some 150,000 clones, about 89% of them singletons. This material consisted of peripheral blood, taken on day 0 of MenACWY control vaccination. The source of these receptors is an adult in good health.

The chain employs TRBV12-5 and TRBJ2-2; D not resolved. The CDR3 sequence is 15 residues long. In germline, CDR1 is LGHNT, CDR2 FRNRAP. V was clipped by 3 bases and J by 2 bases, with 10 bases between them. DNA of the CDR3: TGTGCTAGTGGTTTTTGGGCAGAAAACACCGGGGAGCTGTTTTTT. Protein: CASGFWAENTGELFF.

The CDR3 here is CASSLSSGGAVEQFF. CDR3 DNA sequence: TGTGCCAGCAGTTTATCTAGCGGGGGGGCGGTTGAGCAGTTCTTC. J is TRBJ2-1 and V is TRBV27; 11 positions match TRBD2. CDR3 length: 15 amino acids. Looked up from germline, CDR1 is MNHEY and CDR2 is SMNVEV (reference sequence). V was clipped by 0 bases and J by 9 bases; unmatched bases: 4.

V is TRBV3-1 (or the pseudogene TRBV3-2) and J is TRBJ2-1, with TRBD2 matching 9 bases. This CDR3 comprises 16 residues. Trimming cost V 4 bases and J 3 bases; bases outside gene matches: 7. Looked up from germline, CDR1 is LGHDT and CDR2 is YNNKEL (reference sequence). In DNA, the CDR3 is TGTGCCAGCAGCCGGATGACTAGCGGTTTCTACAATGAGCAGTTCTTC. Translating gives CASSRMTSGFYNEQFF.

The rearrangement uses TRBV10-3 and TRBJ2-7, with 11 bases identical to TRBD2. Germline CDR1 ENHRY, CDR2 SYGVKD. After removal of 10 bases from V and 5 bases from J, the junction contained 19 bases not matched to a gene. This CDR3 has 17 amino acids. The chain's CDR3 is CATSWGLAEGVGHEQYF. The CDR3 nucleotides read TGTGCCACCTCCTGGGGACTAGCGGAGGGAGTCGGGCACGAGCAGTACTTC.

The rearrangement links TRBV27 to TRBJ1-5, with 7 bases that match TRBD1. Germline V lookup: CDR1 MNHEY, CDR2 SMNVEV (reference sequence). The CDR3 totals 16 residues. Trimming removed 6 bases from V and 0 bases from J; junction bases left unmatched: 8. The CDR3 loop is CASSSARDSSNQPQHF. CDR3 in DNA: TGTGCCAGCAGCTCAGCCCGGGACAGTAGCAATCAGCCCCAGCATTTT.

This chain links TRBV19 with TRBJ1-5, with D possibly being TRBD1 (6 bases). The CDR3 runs to 15 residues. The V gene lost 3 bases and the J gene lost 2 bases, with 11 bases spanning the gap. Germline V gene data show CDR1 as LNHDA and CDR2 as SQIVND (reference sequence). In DNA, the CDR3 is TGTGCCAGTAGTATTGAGGGGGGACGCAATCAGCCCCAGCATTTT. Translating gives CASSIEGGRNQPQHF.

The rearrangement links TRBV3-1 (or the pseudogene TRBV3-2) to TRBJ2-6; 14 nucleotides line up with TRBD2. Trimming cost V 2 bases and J 3 bases; bases outside gene matches: 3. Germline V CDR1 and CDR2: LGHDT, YNNKEL (reference sequence). The CDR3 extends over 18 amino acids. The CDR3 DNA reads TGTGCCAGCAGCCAAAGACTAGCGGGAGGGGTTGGGGCCAACGTCCTGACTTTC. It codes for CASSQRLAGGVGANVLTF.

CDR3 coding DNA: TGCAGTGCTAGTCGGTTTAAGACCACTGAAGCTTTCTTT. The encoded protein is CSASRFKTTEAFF. The chain uses TRBV20-1 and TRBJ1-1, with D unresolved. The CDR3 loop spans 13 amino acids. The V end was cut by 3 bases, the J end by 4 bases, with 12 bases between. The germline V gene has CDR1 DFQATT and CDR2 SNEGSKA (reference sequence).

In its sample, this clone was seen once. V gene TRBV7-9 combines with J gene TRBJ1-1; no clear D. The V end lost 6 bases, the J end lost 4 bases, and 9 bases lay between the germline ends. Germline values: CDR1 SEHNR, CDR2 FQNEAQ (reference sequence). CDR3 length: 12 amino acids. In DNA form, the CDR3 reads TGTGCCAGCAGTTTTACTCCCACTGAAGCTTTCTTT. Its protein product is CASSFTPTEAFF.

This chain uses TRBV3-1 (or the pseudogene TRBV3-2) with TRBJ1-2; TRBD1 might be the D (5 bases). Germline V gene lookup returns CDR1 LGHDT and CDR2 YNNKEL (reference sequence). Deletions cut 0 bases from V and 5 bases from J, with 13 bases between. The CDR3 has 15 residues. The CDR3: CASSQDLKTAYGYTF. The CDR3 DNA follows: TGTGCCAGCAGCCAAGATCTTAAGACAGCTTATGGCTACACCTTC.

This clone was seen just once. J is TRBJ1-1 and V is TRBV3-1 (or the pseudogene TRBV3-2), with TRBD1 as a possible D gene (5 bases). Trimming stripped 5 bases from V and 11 bases from J, with 18 bases between. This CDR3 contains 13 residues. Germline V gives CDR1 LGHDT, CDR2 YNNKEL (reference sequence). The CDR3 sequence: CASSSLRGGDAFF. In nucleotides, the CDR3 is TGTGCCAGCAGCTCCTTGCGGGGCGGGGACGCTTTCTTT.

The genes are TRBV19 and TRBJ1-1; the D gene is possibly TRBD1 (5 bases). V was clipped by 3 bases and J by 11 bases, with 13 bases between them. Germline-derived CDR1 and CDR2 are LNHDA and SQIVND (reference sequence). CDR3 size: 12 residues. CDR3 loop: CASSIPGLRAFF. The CDR3 DNA reads TGTGCCAGTAGTATTCCAGGGCTGCGGGCTTTCTTT.

This clone was picked up one time. V usage is TRBV30 and J usage is TRBJ2-1; D possibly corresponds to TRBD2 (7 bases). The CDR3 length is 14 residues. V was clipped by 2 bases and J by 3 bases, with 11 bases between them. Germline loops: CDR1 GTSNPN, CDR2 SVGIG (reference sequence). The CDR3 loop reads CAWSRGAFYNEQFF. The DNA of the CDR3 is TGTGCCTGGAGTCGGGGGGCTTTCTACAATGAGCAGTTCTTC. The variable domain in full, with the rest retrieved from reference TRBV30 and TRBJ2-1, is SQTIHQWPATLVQPVGSPLSLECTVEGTSNPNLYWYRQAAGRGLQLLFYSVGIGQISSEVPQNLSASRPQDRQFILSSKKLLLSDSGFYLCAWSRGAFYNEQFFGPGTRLTVL.

This chain links TRBV11-2 with TRBJ2-7, with D perhaps given as TRBD1 or TRBD2 (5 bases each). Germline lookup yields CDR1 SGHAT and CDR2 FQNNGV. Deletions cut 0 bases from V and 6 bases from J, with 15 bases between. The CDR3 is 15 amino acids. The CDR3, as DNA: TGTGCCAGCAGCTTAGATGGGGGAGCTATCCTCGAGCAGTACTTC. Its translation is CASSLDGGAILEQYF.

This chain links TRBV14 with TRBJ2-2; a weak D match, TRBD1 (5 bases). Germline lookup yields CDR1 SGHDN and CDR2 FVKESK. The CDR3 sequence is 15 residues long. V was cut by 2 bases and J by 7 bases, with 14 bases left in between. The CDR3 DNA sequence: TGTGCCAGCAGCCAATTGGAGAAGGGGCGCGGGGAGCTGTTTTTT. Translation: CASSQLEKGRGELFF.

This clone was recorded a few times. The chain uses TRBV20-1 and TRBJ2-7, with no clear D. With 2 bases removed from V and 0 bases from J, the gap between germline ends came to 2 bases. The CDR3 length is 11 residues. Germline lookup yields CDR1 DFQATT and CDR2 SNEGSKA (reference sequence). The CDR3 nucleotides are TGCAGTGCTAGACACTCCTACGAGCAGTACTTC. Translated, it gives CSARHSYEQYF.

This clone was recorded once. The V call is TRBV15, the J call TRBJ2-5, with no clear D. In germline, CDR1 is LNHNV, CDR2 YYDKDF (reference sequence). Trimming cost V 1 base and J 2 bases, with 8 bases left between them. This CDR3 is 14 amino acids long. For the CDR3, the DNA is TGTGCCACCAGCAGAGGGGCCGAACAAGAGACCCAGTACTTC. This sequence encodes CATSRGAEQETQYF.

In this sample, this clone turned up a few times. The chain carries TRBV10-2 and TRBJ1-5; 7 nucleotides line up with TRBD1. Germline CDR1 is WSHSY and CDR2 is SAAADI. CDR3 length equals 17 residues. J was trimmed by 4 bases and V by 3 bases; bases with no gene match: 12. In DNA form, the CDR3 reads TGCGCCAGCAGTGACGGGGGCAGGGGGTCACGAAATCAGCCCCAGCATTTT. Translation: CASSDGGRGSRNQPQHF.

The chain uses TRBV27 and TRBJ2-7; D not resolved. Looked up from germline, CDR1 is MNHEY and CDR2 is SMNVEV (reference sequence). The CDR3 has 12 amino acids. V lost 4 bases and J 6 bases, leaving 10 bases between the germline ends. The CDR3 loop is CASSSLHLEQYF. The CDR3 nucleotides are TGTGCCAGCAGTTCCCTCCATCTCGAGCAGTACTTC.

The V gene is TRBV6-1, the J gene TRBJ1-1, with D possibly TRBD1 on 6 matching bases. The V gene's germline CDR1 is MNHNS and CDR2 SASEGT. The CDR3 has 16 amino acids. The germline V and J ends were trimmed by 2 bases and 0 bases, with 13 bases remaining between them. This CDR3 is CASSESEGGLNTEAFF. CDR3 in DNA: TGTGCCAGCAGTGAAAGCGAGGGGGGGTTGAACACTGAAGCTTTCTTT.

This clone was detected only once. The chain joins TRBV13 to TRBJ1-2, with D perhaps TRBD1 (6 bases). The germline CDR1 and CDR2 sequences are PRHDT and FYEKMQ (reference sequence). CDR3 size: 14 residues. The V end was cut by 5 bases, the J end by 0 bases, with 10 bases between. CDR3 protein: CASSDRTANYGYTF. CDR3 nucleotide sequence: TGTGCCAGCAGCGATCGGACAGCTAACTATGGCTACACCTTC.

This clone was seen a single time. The gene calls are TRBV28 and TRBJ1-2; D unresolved. The germline V gene has CDR1 MDHEN and CDR2 SYDVKM. The CDR3 contains 13 residues. V gave up 7 bases and J gave up 8 bases, with 17 bases separating them. This chain's CDR3 is CASTPYVGRGYTF. CDR3 nucleotides: TGTGCCAGCACCCCCTACGTGGGCAGGGGCTACACCTTC.

This clone was detected only a few times. The chain joins TRBV5-5 to TRBJ1-6, with TRBD1 matching over 7 bases. The V gene's germline CDR1 is SGHKS and CDR2 YYEKEE (reference sequence). V trimming: 7 bases; J trimming: 7 bases; junction bases outside the gene matches: 5. The CDR3 consists of 13 residues. The chain's CDR3 is CASGDRDNSPLHF. The CDR3 DNA is TGTGCCAGCGGAGACAGGGACAATTCACCCCTCCACTTT.